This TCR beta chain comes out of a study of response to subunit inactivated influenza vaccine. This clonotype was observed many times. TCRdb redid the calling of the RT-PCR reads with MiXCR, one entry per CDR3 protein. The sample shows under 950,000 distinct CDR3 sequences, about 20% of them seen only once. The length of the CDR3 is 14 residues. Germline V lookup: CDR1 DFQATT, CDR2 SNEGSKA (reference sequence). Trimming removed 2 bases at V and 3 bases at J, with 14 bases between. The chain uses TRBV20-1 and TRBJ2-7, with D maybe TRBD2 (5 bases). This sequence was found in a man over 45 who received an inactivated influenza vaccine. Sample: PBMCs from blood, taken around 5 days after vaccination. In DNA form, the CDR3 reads TGCAGTGCTAGAACGGACTCACCGGACTACGAGCAGTACTTC. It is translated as CSARTDSPDYEQYF.